Listed here is a single T cell receptor beta chain. This sample is drawn from a study of T cells in Graves' hyperthyroidism and ophthalmopathy. Germline V gene data show CDR1 as LGHDT and CDR2 as YNNKEL (reference sequence). This CDR3 has 17 amino acids. The J segment lost 5 bases and the V segment lost 4 bases, leaving 12 bases of the junction unmatched. Researchers amplified the TCR beta CDR3 regions from RNA transcripts. RT-PCR in the first round (using the HTBI primer set) targeted the TCR CDR3. TCRdb reprocessed the multiplex PCR reads with MiXCR, giving one entry per CDR3 protein. The sample lists approximately 620,000 distinct CDR3 sequences; roughly 14% were seen once.

The receptor's source is a woman aged 30 to 39 with Graves' hyperthyroidism that later progressed to Graves' ophthalmopathy. V gene TRBV3-1 combines with J gene TRBJ2-7; TRBD2 agrees at 12 bases. The source material was blood. In DNA, the CDR3 is TGTGCCAGCAGCCTCCAAGTGAGACTAGCGGGAGCCCACGAGCAGTACTTC. As protein: CASSLQVRLAGAHEQYF.